The 7 T cell receptor beta chains listed next were all sequenced from one sample in a study of T-cell memory formation after mild COVID-19. Each CDR3 protein is one row after TCRdb ran MiXCR on the 5' RACE reads. The profile shows roughly 200,000 distinct CDR3 sequences, 15% to 20% of them singletons. What was sequenced was PBMCs or a T cell subset sorted from them (not recorded which). The receptors were gathered from an adult woman who had mild COVID-19 (a few samples of this study predate the infection). Cell type and time point are not known.

In this sample, this clonotype turned up a few times. The chain links TRBV5-5 to TRBJ1-5; a possible D gene is TRBD1 (6 bases). The CDR3 spans 17 residues. Germline CDR1 SGHKS, CDR2 YYEKEE (reference sequence). Trimming pared 1 base from V and 0 bases from J, leaving 14 bases between. The CDR3, as DNA: TGTGCCAGCAGCTTGTCAGCGACAGGCGTTAGCAATCAGCCCCAGCATTTT. Its protein product is CASSLSATGVSNQPQHF.

The V and J genes are TRBV7-2 and TRBJ2-3; weak D call: TRBD2 (6 bases). This CDR3 contains 17 residues. The germline V and J ends were trimmed by 5 bases and 2 bases, with 20 bases remaining between them. The germline CDR1 and CDR2 sequences are SGHTA and FQGNSA. CDR3 in DNA: TGTGCCAGCAGCCGTAGATGGGGGGTCGCCCCCACAGATACGCAGTATTTT. Encoded protein: CASSRRWGVAPTDTQYF.

Written as DNA, the CDR3 is TGTGCCAGCTCACCGCAGTACTCTGGGGCCAACGTCCTGACTTTC. As protein: CASSPQYSGANVLTF. The rearrangement links TRBV18 to TRBJ2-6; D is undetermined. The CDR3 consists of 15 residues. Trimming took 3 bases from V and 0 from J, leaving 6 bases between them. Germline V CDR1 and CDR2: KGHSH, LQKENI.

This clonotype was seen more than once but under ten times. The chain recombines TRBV20-1 with TRBJ1-1; TRBD1 aligns across 11 bases. The germline gives CDR1 DFQATT, CDR2 SNEGSKA (reference sequence). The CDR3 runs to 15 residues. V lost 3 bases, J lost 3 bases, and 6 bases stayed unmatched. CDR3 sequence reads: CSASGTGGFDTEAFF. CDR3 coding DNA: TGCAGTGCTAGCGGGACAGGGGGATTCGACACTGAAGCTTTCTTT.

In its sample, this clonotype was seen a few times. The rearrangement uses TRBV30 and TRBJ1-2; D not certain. The length of the CDR3 is 13 residues. With 8 bases removed from V and 4 bases from J, the gap between germline ends came to 17 bases. Germline CDR1 GTSNPN, CDR2 SVGIG (reference sequence). This chain's CDR3 is CATRRLDVYGYTF. CDR3 bases: TGTGCCACAAGACGGTTGGATGTCTATGGCTACACCTTC. Combining the CDR3 with reference TRBV30 and TRBJ1-2 gives the whole variable domain SQTIHQWPATLVQPVGSPLSLECTVEGTSNPNLYWYRQAAGRGLQLLFYSVGIGQISSEVPQNLSASRPQDRQFILSSKKLLLSDSGFYLCATRRLDVYGYTFGSGTRLTVV.

This clonotype has a handful of counts. This chain links TRBV12-3 or TRBV12-4 with TRBJ1-1; D gene ambiguous. Trimming stripped 4 bases from V and 7 bases from J, with 7 bases between. CDR3 size: 11 residues. The CDR3 DNA sequence: TGTGCCAGCAGTTATAGACATGAAGCTTTCTTT. It is translated as CASSYRHEAFF.

The chain has TRBV12-3 or TRBV12-4 and TRBJ1-2; 11 bases agree with TRBD1. V lost 5 bases, J lost 4 bases, and 6 bases stayed unmatched. CDR3 length: 15 residues. This CDR3 reads CASSVGQGAFYGYTF. CDR3 DNA: TGTGCCAGCAGTGTTGGACAGGGGGCCTTCTATGGCTACACCTTC.